The present entry profiles one T cell receptor beta chain with its context. Treatment meaning: oral pan-JAK inhibitor, 5-10 mg twice daily. The sample originates from a study of CD8+ T cells in alopecia areata. The CDR3 length is 15 residues. Deletions cut 4 bases from V and 6 bases from J, with 16 bases between. Germline assignment: CDR1 LGHNA and CDR2 YNFKEQ. Reverse transcription of extracted RNA yielded cDNA, which provided the sequencing template. Libraries were prepared by immunoSEQ multiplex PCR; TCRdb keeps only in-frame clonotypes and omits some of them. In the table there are a few hundred thousand clones, more than 30% of which are singletons.

Sequencing used CD4+ T cells sorted from blood, obtained at approximately week 30, from a patient treated with tofacitinib. The receptor was isolated from a human donor with alopecia areata. The rearrangement links TRBV4-2 to TRBJ2-1; D is perhaps TRBD1 or TRBD2 (6 bases each). The CDR3 nucleotides read TGTGCCAGCAGCCCGAGGGGGGTAGCGCTCAATGAGCAGTTCTTC. Its protein is CASSPRGVALNEQFF.